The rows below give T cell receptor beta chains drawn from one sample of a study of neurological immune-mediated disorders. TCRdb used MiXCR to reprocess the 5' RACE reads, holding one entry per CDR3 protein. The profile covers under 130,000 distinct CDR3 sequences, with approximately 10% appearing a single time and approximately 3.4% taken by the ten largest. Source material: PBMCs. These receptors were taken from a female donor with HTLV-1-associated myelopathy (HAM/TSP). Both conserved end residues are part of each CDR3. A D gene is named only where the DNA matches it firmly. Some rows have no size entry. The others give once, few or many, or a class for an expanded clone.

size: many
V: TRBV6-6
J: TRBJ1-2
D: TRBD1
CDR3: CASSYVFDRVNYGYTF
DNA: TGTGCCAGCAGTTACGTGTTTGACAGGGTGAACTATGGCTACACCTTC

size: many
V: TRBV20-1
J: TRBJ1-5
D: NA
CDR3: CSASPDGLYSNQPQHF
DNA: TGCAGTGCTAGTCCGGACGGCCTCTATAGCAATCAGCCCCAGCATTTT

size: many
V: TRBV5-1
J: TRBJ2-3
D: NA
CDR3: CASSSGLAPTDTQYF
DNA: TGCGCCAGCAGCTCCGGGCTAGCCCCAACAGATACGCAGTATTTT

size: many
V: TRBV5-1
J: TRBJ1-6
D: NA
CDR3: CASSLVWGSSYNSPLHF
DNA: TGCGCCAGCAGCTTGGTTTGGGGGAGCTCCTATAATTCACCCCTCCACTTT

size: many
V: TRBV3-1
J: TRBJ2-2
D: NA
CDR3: CASSHLQGAELFF
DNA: TGTGCCAGCAGCCATCTTCAGGGAGCGGAGCTGTTTTTT

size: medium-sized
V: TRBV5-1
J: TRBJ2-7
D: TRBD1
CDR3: CASRTTAGTGRNEQYF
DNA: TGCGCCAGCAGAACAACCGCCGGGACAGGGCGTAACGAGCAGTACTTC

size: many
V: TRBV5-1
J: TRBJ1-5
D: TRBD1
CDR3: CASRIGGIWTGQPQHF
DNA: TGCGCCAGCAGAATAGGGGGCATCTGGACAGGGCAGCCCCAGCATTTT

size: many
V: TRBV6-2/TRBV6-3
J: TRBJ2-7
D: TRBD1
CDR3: CASSYTGQGYYEQYF
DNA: TGTGCCAGCAGTTACACTGGACAGGGATATTACGAGCAGTACTTC

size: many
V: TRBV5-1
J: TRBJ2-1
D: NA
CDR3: CASLGLYNEQFF
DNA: TGCGCCAGCTTGGGACTCTACAATGAGCAGTTCTTC

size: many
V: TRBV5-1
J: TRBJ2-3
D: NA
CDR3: CASSRLSGGGVADTQYF
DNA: TGCGCCAGCAGCCGCCTCTCGGGGGGCGGGGTAGCAGATACGCAGTATTTT

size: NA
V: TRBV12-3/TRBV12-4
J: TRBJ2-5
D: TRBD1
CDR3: CASSSDRGRSQYF
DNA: TGTGCCAGCAGCTCCGACAGGGGGCGAAGCCAGTACTTC

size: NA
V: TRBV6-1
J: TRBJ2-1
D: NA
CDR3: CASSPSYNEQFF
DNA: TGTGCCAGCAGCCCCTCCTACAATGAGCAGTTCTTC

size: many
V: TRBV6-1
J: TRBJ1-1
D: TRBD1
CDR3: CASSQPTGRVTEAFF
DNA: TGTGCCAGCAGTCAACCGACAGGGCGGGTCACTGAAGCTTTCTTT

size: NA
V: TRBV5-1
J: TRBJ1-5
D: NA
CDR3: CASQGSNQPQHF
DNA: TGCGCCAGCCAGGGTAGCAATCAGCCCCAGCATTTT

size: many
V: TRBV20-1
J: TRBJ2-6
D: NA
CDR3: CSASISSGANVLTF
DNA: TGCAGTGCCTCCATTTCCTCTGGGGCCAACGTCCTGACTTTC

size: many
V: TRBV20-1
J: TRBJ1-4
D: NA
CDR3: CSASLKPTNEKLFF
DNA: TGCAGTGCTAGCCTCAAGCCAACTAATGAAAAACTGTTTTTT

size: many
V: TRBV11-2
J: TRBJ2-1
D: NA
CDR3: CASSLDTRNEQFF
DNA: TGTGCCAGCAGCTTAGATACTCGCAATGAGCAGTTCTTC

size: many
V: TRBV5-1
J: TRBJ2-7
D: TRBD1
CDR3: CASSLRTGSYEQYF
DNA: TGCGCCAGCAGCTTGCGGACAGGGTCCTACGAGCAGTACTTC

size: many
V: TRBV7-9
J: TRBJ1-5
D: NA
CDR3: CASSLDSGYQPQHF
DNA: TGTGCCAGCAGCTTAGATTCGGGGTATCAGCCCCAGCATTTT

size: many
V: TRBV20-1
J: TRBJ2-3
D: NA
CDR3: CSVIVGSGTDTQYF
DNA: TGCAGTGTTATTGTCGGATCTGGCACAGATACGCAGTATTTT

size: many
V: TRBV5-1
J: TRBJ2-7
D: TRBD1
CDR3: CASSETGYYEQYF
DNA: TGCGCCAGCAGCGAGACAGGGTATTACGAGCAGTACTTC

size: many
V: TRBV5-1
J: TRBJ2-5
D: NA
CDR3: CASSFLEADFQETQYF
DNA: TGCGCCAGCAGCTTTCTTGAAGCGGACTTCCAAGAGACCCAGTACTTC

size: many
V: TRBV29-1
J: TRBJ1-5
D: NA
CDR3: CSATGDNQPQHF
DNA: TGCAGCGCGACAGGTGACAATCAGCCCCAGCATTTT

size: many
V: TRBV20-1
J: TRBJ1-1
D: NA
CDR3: CSAQAGNTEAFF
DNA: TGCAGTGCTCAGGCAGGGAACACTGAAGCTTTCTTT

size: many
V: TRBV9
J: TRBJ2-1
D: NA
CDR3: CASSVALKGVRNEQFF
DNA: TGTGCCAGCAGCGTAGCCTTGAAGGGGGTACGCAATGAGCAGTTCTTC

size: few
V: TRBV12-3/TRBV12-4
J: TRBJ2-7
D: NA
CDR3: CASSSGMYEQYF
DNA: TGTGCCAGCAGTTCAGGGATGTACGAGCAGTACTTC

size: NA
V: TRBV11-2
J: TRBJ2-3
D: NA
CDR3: CASSLVGQGTDTQYF
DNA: TGTGCCAGCAGCTTAGTAGGGCAGGGCACAGATACGCAGTATTTT

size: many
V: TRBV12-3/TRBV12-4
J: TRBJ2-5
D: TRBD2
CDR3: CASSRERGAGETQYF
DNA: TGTGCCAGCAGTCGTGAGCGGGGGGCGGGGGAGACCCAGTACTTC

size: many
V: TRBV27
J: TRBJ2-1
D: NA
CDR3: CASSPFILAYNEQFF
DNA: TGTGCCAGCAGCCCCTTTATACTTGCCTACAATGAGCAGTTCTTC

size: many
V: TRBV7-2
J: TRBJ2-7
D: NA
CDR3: CASMSRATAYEQYF
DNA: TGTGCCAGCATGTCCCGGGCCACGGCCTACGAGCAGTACTTC

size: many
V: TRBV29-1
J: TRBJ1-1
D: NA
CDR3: CSVESGPNTEAFF
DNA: TGCAGCGTTGAATCCGGGCCGAACACTGAAGCTTTCTTT

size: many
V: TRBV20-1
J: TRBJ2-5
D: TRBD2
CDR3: CSARSGGGGETQYF
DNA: TGCAGTGCTAGATCCGGGGGGGGTGGTGAGACCCAGTACTTC

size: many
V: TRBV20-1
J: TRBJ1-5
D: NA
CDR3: CSAREAGNQPQHF
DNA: TGCAGTGCTAGGGAAGCAGGGAATCAGCCCCAGCATTTT

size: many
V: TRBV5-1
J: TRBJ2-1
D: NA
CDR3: CASSLAFGRTNSYNEQFF
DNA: TGCGCCAGCAGCTTGGCCTTTGGGCGCACCAACTCCTACAATGAGCAGTTCTTC

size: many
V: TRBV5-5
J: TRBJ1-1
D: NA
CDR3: CASSFSQGRANTEAFF
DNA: TGTGCCAGCAGCTTCTCACAGGGTCGGGCGAACACTGAAGCTTTCTTT

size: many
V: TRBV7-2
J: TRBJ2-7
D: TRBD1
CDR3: CASSLSGQGSYEQYF
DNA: TGTGCCAGCAGCCTTTCGGGACAGGGATCGTACGAGCAGTACTTC

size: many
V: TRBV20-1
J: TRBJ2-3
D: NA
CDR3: CSARTGIVSSTDTQYF
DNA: TGCAGTGCTAGAACAGGGATAGTATCTAGCACAGATACGCAGTATTTT

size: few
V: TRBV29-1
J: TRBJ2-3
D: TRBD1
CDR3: CSVEEEDRVIDTQYF
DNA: TGCAGCGTTGAAGAGGAGGACAGGGTGATAGATACGCAGTATTTT

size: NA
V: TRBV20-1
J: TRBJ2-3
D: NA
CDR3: CSPRRGASTDTQYF
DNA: TGCAGTCCACGACGGGGGGCCAGCACAGATACGCAGTATTTT

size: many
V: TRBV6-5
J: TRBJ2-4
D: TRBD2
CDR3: CASSLTGGPLAKNIQYF
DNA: TGTGCCAGCAGCCTGACGGGGGGGCCCTTGGCCAAAAACATTCAGTACTTC

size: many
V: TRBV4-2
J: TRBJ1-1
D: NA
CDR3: CASSQGEREAFF
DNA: TGTGCCAGCAGCCAAGGGGAGCGTGAAGCTTTCTTT

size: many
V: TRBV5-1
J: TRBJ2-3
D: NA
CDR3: CASSFGDSTDTQYF
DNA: TGCGCCAGCAGCTTCGGGGATTCCACAGATACGCAGTATTTT

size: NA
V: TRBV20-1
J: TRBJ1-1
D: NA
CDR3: CSARRIGVPSFGEAFF
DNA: TGCAGTGCTAGAAGAATTGGGGTCCCTTCTTTCGGTGAAGCTTTCTTT

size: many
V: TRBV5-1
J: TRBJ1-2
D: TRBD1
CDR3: CASSVTGNYGYTF
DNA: TGCGCCAGCAGCGTGACAGGGAACTATGGCTACACCTTC

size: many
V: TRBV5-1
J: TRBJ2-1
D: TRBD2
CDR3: CASSWPGTSVNEQFF
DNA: TGCGCCAGCAGCTGGCCCGGGACTAGCGTCAATGAGCAGTTCTTC

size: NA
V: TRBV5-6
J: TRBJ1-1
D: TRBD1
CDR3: CASSSWDREATEAFF
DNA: TGTGCCAGCAGCTCCTGGGACAGGGAGGCCACTGAAGCTTTCTTT

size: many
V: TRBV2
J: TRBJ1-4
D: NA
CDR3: CASSPSRTNEKLFF
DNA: TGTGCCAGCAGTCCCAGCAGGACTAATGAAAAACTGTTTTTT

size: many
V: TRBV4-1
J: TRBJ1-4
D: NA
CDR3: CASSRGLATNEKLFF
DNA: TGCGCCAGCAGCCGGGGCCTTGCAACTAATGAAAAACTGTTTTTT

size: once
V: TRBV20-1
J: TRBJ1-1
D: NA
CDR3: CGASRTEAFF
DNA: TGCGGTGCTTCCCGAACTGAAGCTTTCTTT

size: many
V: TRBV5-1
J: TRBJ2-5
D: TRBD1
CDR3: CASSSIQTGGSETQYF
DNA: TGCGCCAGCAGCTCAATCCAGACAGGGGGGAGTGAGACCCAGTACTTC

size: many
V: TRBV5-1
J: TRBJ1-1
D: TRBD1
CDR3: CASSSRGREAFF
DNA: TGCGCCAGCAGCTCCAGGGGGCGTGAAGCTTTCTTT

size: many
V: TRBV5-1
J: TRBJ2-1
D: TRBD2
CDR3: CASSIRGGGAHEQFF
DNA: TGCGCCAGCAGCATACGGGGGGGCGGTGCCCATGAGCAGTTCTTC

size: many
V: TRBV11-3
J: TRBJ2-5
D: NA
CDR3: CASSLDYSPEETQYF
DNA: TGTGCCAGCAGCTTGGACTACAGCCCCGAAGAGACCCAGTACTTC

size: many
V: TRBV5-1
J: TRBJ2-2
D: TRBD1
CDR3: CASSLAPPGQDGELFF
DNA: TGCGCCAGCAGCTTGGCGCCTCCGGGACAGGACGGGGAGCTGTTTTTT

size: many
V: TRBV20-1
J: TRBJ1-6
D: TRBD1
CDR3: CSARWDRGVSNSPLHF
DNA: TGCAGTGCTAGATGGGACAGGGGAGTAAGTAATTCACCCCTCCACTTT